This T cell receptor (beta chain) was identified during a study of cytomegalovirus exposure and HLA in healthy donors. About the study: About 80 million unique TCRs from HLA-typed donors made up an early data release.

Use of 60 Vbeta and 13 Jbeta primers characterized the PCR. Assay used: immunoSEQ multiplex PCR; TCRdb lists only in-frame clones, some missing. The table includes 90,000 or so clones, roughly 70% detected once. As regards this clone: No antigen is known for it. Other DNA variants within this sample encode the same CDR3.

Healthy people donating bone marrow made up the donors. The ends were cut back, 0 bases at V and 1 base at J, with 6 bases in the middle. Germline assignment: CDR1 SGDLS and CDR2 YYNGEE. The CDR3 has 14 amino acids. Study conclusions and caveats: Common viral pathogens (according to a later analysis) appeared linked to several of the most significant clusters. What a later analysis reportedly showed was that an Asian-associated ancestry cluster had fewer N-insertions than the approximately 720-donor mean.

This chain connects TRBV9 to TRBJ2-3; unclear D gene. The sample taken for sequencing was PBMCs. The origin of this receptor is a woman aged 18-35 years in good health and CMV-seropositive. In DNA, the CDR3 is TGTGCCAGCAGCGTAGGAACGGGCACAGATACGCAGTATTTT. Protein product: CASSVGTGTDTQYF.